A single sample gave rise to the 3 T cell receptor beta chains below, sequenced in a study of T cells after yellow fever vaccination (dated by TCRdb to the late 2010s). Library creation used 5' RACE. The listed sequencing device is Illumina HiSeq 2500. TCRdb reran the public reads through fastp at Q25 and MiXCR, keeping productive beta chains. When rows share a CDR3 protein, they turn into one entry using the most common DNA and genes. The table for this sample lists tens of thousands of distinct CDR3 sequences; roughly 7.4% of them were counted only once. 36% of the sample rests with the top ten. The treatment or condition label of this sample denotes: live attenuated yellow fever vaccine strain. This specimen was CD8+ T cells sorted from PBMCs, taken 15 days after the yellow fever booster vaccination. The receptors derive from a man younger than 45 who received the YFV17D yellow fever vaccine.

This clonotype showed up many times. CDR3 protein: CASSQPGQGLGPEKYEQYF. CDR3 DNA sequence: TGTGCCAGCAGCCAACCGGGACAGGGCCTTGGACCCGAAAAATACGAGCAGTACTTC. The chain employs TRBV4-2 and TRBJ2-7; 9 nucleotides agree with TRBD1. J lost 4 bases, V lost 2 bases, and 18 bases had no gene match. This CDR3 comprises 19 residues. Germline V gene data show CDR1 as LGHNA and CDR2 as YNFKEQ.

This clonotype was observed at least ten times. The rearrangement links TRBV20-1 to TRBJ2-7; TRBD1 might be the D (5 bases). The CDR3 loop spans 13 amino acids. Germline CDR1 DFQATT, CDR2 SNEGSKA (reference sequence). The V and J ends lost 0 bases and 3 bases respectively, with 9 bases between them. Written as DNA, the CDR3 is TGCAGTGCTAGAGATGGGGCTAACTACGAGCAGTACTTC. Encoded protein: CSARDGANYEQYF.

This clonotype was counted ten times or more. The chain recombines TRBV28 with TRBJ1-1; D call uncertain. V lost 6 bases to trimming and J lost 1 base, with 9 bases between them. In germline, CDR1 is MDHEN, CDR2 SYDVKM. The CDR3 is made up of 13 amino acids. The CDR3 loop reads CASRPRQNTEAFF. The CDR3 DNA reads as TGTGCCAGCAGGCCACGACAGAACACTGAAGCTTTCTTT.